Listed below are T cell receptor beta chains from one sample, sequenced in a study of naive and memory T cell subsets. TCRdb re-analysed the UMI-ligation and nested PCR reads in MiXCR, keeping a single row per CDR3 protein. The sample lists about 85,000 distinct CDR3 sequences; around 14% were seen once. The sequenced sample consisted of central memory CD4+ T cells from blood. The receptors originated from a human donor in good health. Each CDR3 is given with its conserved first and last residue. A D gene is named only where the DNA matches it firmly. Where a row states a size, it is once, few, many or the class of an expanded clone; other rows omit it.

clone size	D gene	V gene	J gene	CDR3 DNA	CDR3 protein
many	TRBD1	TRBV6-5	TRBJ2-3	TGTGCCAGCAGTTATGGACAGGGACGCACAGATACGCAGTATTTT	CASSYGQGRTDTQYF
.	.	TRBV29-1	TRBJ2-1	TGCAGCGTTGTGTCAGTTCATGAGCAGTTCTTC	CSVVSVHEQFF
few	.	TRBV12-3/TRBV12-4	TRBJ2-5	TGTGCCAGCAGTTTAGCGTTAAGCGGACAAGAGACCCAGTACTTC	CASSLALSGQETQYF
few	TRBD2	TRBV28	TRBJ2-5	TGTGCCAGCAGTTTGAGGACTAGCGGGCCGCAAGAGACCCAGTACTTC	CASSLRTSGPQETQYF
few	.	TRBV6-6	TRBJ1-1	TGTGCCAGCAGTTACGAAGGAAACACTGAAGCTTTCTTT	CASSYEGNTEAFF
.	TRBD1	TRBV7-7	TRBJ2-5	TGTGCCAGCAGTCAGCAGACAGGGTCCCAAGAGACCCAGTACTTC	CASSQQTGSQETQYF
many	TRBD2	TRBV7-2	TRBJ2-3	TGTGCCAGCAGGGGGACTAGCGGCACAGATACGCAGTATTTT	CASRGTSGTDTQYF
.	.	TRBV28	TRBJ2-1	TGTGCCAACCCGGACGGATACTACAATGAGCAGTTCTTC	CANPDGYYNEQFF
.	TRBD2	TRBV5-1	TRBJ2-1	TGCGCCAGCAGCCCTAGCGGGATAGGTGGTGAGCAGTTCTTC	CASSPSGIGGEQFF
few	.	TRBV5-6	TRBJ1-1	TGTGCCAGCAGCTTCGGAGGGGGGCAAACTGAAGCTTTCTTT	CASSFGGGQTEAFF
.	.	TRBV14	TRBJ1-6	TGTGCCAGCAGCCAGGGGGGCCCATCCTATTCACCCCTCCACTTT	CASSQGGPSYSPLHF
many	TRBD2	TRBV29-1	TRBJ2-3	TGCAGCGTTGAGGGGGGGGACAGCACAGATACGCAGTATTTT	CSVEGGDSTDTQYF
many	.	TRBV20-1	TRBJ2-7	TGCAGTGCTAGTGCTACAGGTTCTTCTTCCTACGAGCAGTACTTC	CSASATGSSSYEQYF
.	.	TRBV6-5	TRBJ1-6	TGTGCCAGCAGAGGAACAGAGCATTCACCCCTCCACTTT	CASRGTEHSPLHF
many	TRBD2	TRBV7-2	TRBJ2-1	TGTGCCAGCAGCCGCGGACTAGCGGTCGGGAATGAGCAGTTCTTC	CASSRGLAVGNEQFF
.	TRBD2	TRBV6-2/TRBV6-3	TRBJ2-1	TGTGCCAGCAGTTACGCGCCTATTGGGGGGAGGGGTGAGCAGTTCTTC	CASSYAPIGGRGEQFF
many	.	TRBV27	TRBJ1-5	TGTGCCAGCAGTCTAACAGGGAAAGAGCCCCAGCATTTT	CASSLTGKEPQHF
few	.	TRBV29-1	TRBJ2-5	TGCAGCGTTGTTGGCCCCACCCTCCGGGACTTC	CSVVGPTLRDF
.	TRBD1	TRBV7-3	TRBJ2-7	TGTGCCAGCAGCCCATCAGGGGGCCCCAGCTCCTACGAGCAGTACTTC	CASSPSGGPSSYEQYF
many	TRBD1	TRBV29-1	TRBJ1-1	TGCAGCTCTAGGACAGGGAACACTGAAGCTTTCTTT	CSSRTGNTEAFF
few	TRBD1	TRBV29-1	TRBJ1-1	TGCAGCGTTGAAGATCGCGCAGGGGGGTCTGAAGCTTTCTTT	CSVEDRAGGSEAFF
.	.	TRBV9	TRBJ2-3	TGTGCCAGCAGCGTAGGCGGCGGGTACACAGATACGCAGTATTTT	CASSVGGGYTDTQYF
.	TRBD2	TRBV5-6	TRBJ2-7	TGTGCCAGCAGCTTGGGAGGAGCGGGATTCTACGAGCAGTACTTC	CASSLGGAGFYEQYF
.	TRBD1	TRBV29-1	TRBJ2-7	TGCAGCGTTGGGGAGACGGACAGGGCCGAGCAGTACTTC	CSVGETDRAEQYF
many	.	TRBV7-9	TRBJ2-3	TGTGCCAGCAGCTTAGCTACAGATACGCAGTATTTT	CASSLATDTQYF
few	TRBD1	TRBV20-1	TRBJ1-5	TGCAGTGCTAGTAACAGGGGGAACAATCAGCCCCAGCATTTT	CSASNRGNNQPQHF
.	.	TRBV7-9	TRBJ2-5	TGTGCCAGCAGTCCGGGGGTTTCCGAGACCCAGTACTTC	CASSPGVSETQYF
many	TRBD2	TRBV10-2	TRBJ2-1	TGCGCCAGCAATTTCGGACTAGCCCAAGAGCAGTTCTTC	CASNFGLAQEQFF
many	.	TRBV15	TRBJ1-2	TGTGCCACCAGCAGAGAAGATTCCCCGGGCGGCTACACCTTC	CATSREDSPGGYTF
.	.	TRBV7-2	TRBJ2-5	TGTGCCAGCAGCCCAAGGGGGAGCTACCAAGAGACCCAGTACTTC	CASSPRGSYQETQYF
many	.	TRBV7-8	TRBJ1-5	TGTGCCAGCAGCTGGACTCAACAATATCAGCCCCAGCATTTT	CASSWTQQYQPQHF
.	TRBD1	TRBV5-1	TRBJ2-7	TGCGCCAGCAGCTCGGTGGGACAGGGGGTGCACGAGCAGTACTTC	CASSSVGQGVHEQYF
.	TRBD2	TRBV3-1	TRBJ2-7	TGTGCCAGCAGCCAAGAAATCCCATCTAGCGGGAGGAAGAACGAGCAGTACTTC	CASSQEIPSSGRKNEQYF
few	.	TRBV10-3	TRBJ2-3	TGTGCCATCAGTGAGTCCCAGCGCCCAGATACGCAGTATTTT	CAISESQRPDTQYF
.	.	TRBV29-1	TRBJ2-1	TGCAGCGTTGCCCAGGGGCTGAATGAGCAGTTCTTC	CSVAQGLNEQFF
many	TRBD1	TRBV7-2	TRBJ1-1	TGTGCCAGCAGCTTGGGACAGGGGGCAACTGAAGCTTTCTTT	CASSLGQGATEAFF
.	.	TRBV20-1	TRBJ2-2	TGCAGTGCTGGGCCCACGGCGCCGAACACCGGGGAGCTGTTTTTT	CSAGPTAPNTGELFF
few	.	TRBV29-1	TRBJ1-5	TGCAGCGTGGGGGAGAGCCGGCCCCAGCATTTT	CSVGESRPQHF
.	TRBD1	TRBV5-1	TRBJ2-7	TGCGCCAGCAGCTTGGGACAGGGCGCCGAGCAGTACTTC	CASSLGQGAEQYF
many	TRBD2	TRBV4-2	TRBJ2-1	TGTGCCAGCAGCCAAGTCTCCGGGACTAGCGGGAGCTCCTACAATGAGCAGTTCTTC	CASSQVSGTSGSSYNEQFF